This T cell receptor (beta chain) was identified during a study of CD8 T cells in Susac syndrome. The CDR3 contains 16 residues. CDR1 ENHRY and CDR2 SYGVKD come from the germline V gene. The germline V and J ends were trimmed by 2 bases and 0 bases, with 11 bases remaining between them. Random-hexamer reverse transcription was applied to roughly 0.5 to 1 ug RNA. TCRdb redid the calling of the immunoSEQ multiplex PCR reads with MiXCR, one entry per CDR3 protein. This table holds some 120,000 distinct CDR3 sequences, about 93% found once. The sequenced sample was CD8+ T cells from PBMCs. J is TRBJ2-4 and V is TRBV10-3, with D hard to call. This receptor was obtained from a human donor with multiple sclerosis. The CDR3 nucleotides read TGTGCCATCAGTGAGACTGACTTAAGAGCCAAAAACATTCAGTACTTC. Translated, it gives CAISETDLRAKNIQYF.